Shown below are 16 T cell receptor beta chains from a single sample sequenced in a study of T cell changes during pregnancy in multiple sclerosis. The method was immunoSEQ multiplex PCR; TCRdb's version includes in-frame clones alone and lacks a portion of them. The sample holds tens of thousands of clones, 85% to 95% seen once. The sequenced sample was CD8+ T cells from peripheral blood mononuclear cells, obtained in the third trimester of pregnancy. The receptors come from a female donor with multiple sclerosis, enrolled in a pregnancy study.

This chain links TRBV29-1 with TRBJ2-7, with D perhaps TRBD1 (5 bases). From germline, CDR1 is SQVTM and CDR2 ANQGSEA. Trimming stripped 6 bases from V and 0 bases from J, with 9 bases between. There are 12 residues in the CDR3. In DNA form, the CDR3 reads TGCAGCGTCCCAGGGCCCTCCTACGAGCAGTACTTC. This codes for CSVPGPSYEQYF.

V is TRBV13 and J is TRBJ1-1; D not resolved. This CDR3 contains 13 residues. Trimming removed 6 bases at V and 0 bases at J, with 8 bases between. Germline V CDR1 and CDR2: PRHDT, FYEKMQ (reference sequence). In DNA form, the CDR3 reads TGTGCCAGCAGTCCCATTTTGAACACTGAAGCTTTCTTT. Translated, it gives CASSPILNTEAFF.

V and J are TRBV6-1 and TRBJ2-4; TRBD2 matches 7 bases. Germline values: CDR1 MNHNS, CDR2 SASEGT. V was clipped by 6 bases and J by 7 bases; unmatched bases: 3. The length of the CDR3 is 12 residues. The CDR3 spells CASRETSNIQYF. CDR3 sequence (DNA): TGTGCCAGCAGAGAGACTAGCAACATTCAGTACTTC.

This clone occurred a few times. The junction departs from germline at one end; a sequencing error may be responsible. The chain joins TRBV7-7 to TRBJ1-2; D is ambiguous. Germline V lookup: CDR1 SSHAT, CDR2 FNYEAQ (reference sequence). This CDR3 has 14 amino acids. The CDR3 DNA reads TGTGCTAGCAGCCGTTTAGGTGACTGGTATGGCTACACCTTC. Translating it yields CASSRLGDWYGYTF.

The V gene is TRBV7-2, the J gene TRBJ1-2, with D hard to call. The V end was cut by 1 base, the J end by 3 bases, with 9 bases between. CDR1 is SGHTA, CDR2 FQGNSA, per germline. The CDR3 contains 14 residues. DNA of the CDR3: TGTGCCAGCAGCTTAGGGGAGGCCTACTATGGCTACACCTTC. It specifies CASSLGEAYYGYTF.

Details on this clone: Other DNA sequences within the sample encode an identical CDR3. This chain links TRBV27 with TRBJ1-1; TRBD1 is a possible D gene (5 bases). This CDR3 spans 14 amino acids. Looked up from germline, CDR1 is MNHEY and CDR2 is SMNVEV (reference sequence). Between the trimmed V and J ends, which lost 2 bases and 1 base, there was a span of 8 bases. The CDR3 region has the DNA TGTGCCAGCAGTTTACGGCAGGGGAACACTGAAGCTTTCTTT. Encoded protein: CASSLRQGNTEAFF.

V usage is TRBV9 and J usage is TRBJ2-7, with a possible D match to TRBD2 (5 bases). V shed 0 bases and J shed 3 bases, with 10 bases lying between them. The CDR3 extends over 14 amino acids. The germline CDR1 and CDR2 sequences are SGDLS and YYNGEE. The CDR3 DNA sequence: TGTGCCAGCAGCGTAGAACCGGGATTCTACGAGCAGTACTTC. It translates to CASSVEPGFYEQYF. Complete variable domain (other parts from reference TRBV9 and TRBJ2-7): DSGVTQTPKHLITATGQRVTLRCSPRSGDLSVYWYQQSLDQGLQFLIQYYNGEERAKGNILERFSAQQFPDLHSELNLSSLELGDSALYFCASSVEPGFYEQYFGPGTRLTVT.

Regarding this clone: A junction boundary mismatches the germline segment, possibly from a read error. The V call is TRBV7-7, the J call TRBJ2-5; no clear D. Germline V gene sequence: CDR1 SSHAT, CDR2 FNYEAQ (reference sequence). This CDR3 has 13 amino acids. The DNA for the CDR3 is TGTGCTAGCAGCATCCGACTGAAAGAGACCCAGTACTTC. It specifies CASSIRLKETQYF.

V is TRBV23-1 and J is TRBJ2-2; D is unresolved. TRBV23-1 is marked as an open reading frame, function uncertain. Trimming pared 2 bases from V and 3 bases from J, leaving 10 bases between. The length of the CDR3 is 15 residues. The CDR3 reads CASSQRRIDTGELFF. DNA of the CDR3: TGCGCCAGCAGTCAACGCAGGATCGACACCGGGGAGCTGTTTTTT.

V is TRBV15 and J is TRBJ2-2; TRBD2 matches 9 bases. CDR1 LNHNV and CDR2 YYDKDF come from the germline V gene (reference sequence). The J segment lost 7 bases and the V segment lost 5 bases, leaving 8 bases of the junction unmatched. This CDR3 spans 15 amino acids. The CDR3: CATSWRGGVHGELFF. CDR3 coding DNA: TGTGCCACCAGCTGGCGGGGGGGCGTACACGGGGAGCTGTTTTTT.

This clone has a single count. CDR3 coding DNA: TGTGCCATCCAAACGATGACAGGGCCACGCCACTATGGCTACACCTTC. Protein: CAIQTMTGPRHYGYTF. The J gene is TRBJ1-2, the V gene TRBV10-3; TRBD1 aligns across 7 bases. The CDR3 runs 16 residues. V was pared by 8 bases and J by 3 bases, with 15 bases of the junction left unmatched. Germline CDR1 ENHRY, CDR2 SYGVKD.

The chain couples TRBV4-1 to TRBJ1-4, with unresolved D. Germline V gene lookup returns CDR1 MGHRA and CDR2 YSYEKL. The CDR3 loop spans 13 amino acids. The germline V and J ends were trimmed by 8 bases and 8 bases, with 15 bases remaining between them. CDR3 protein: CASAWALGEKLFF. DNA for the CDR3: TGCGCCAGCGCTTGGGCCCTGGGCGAAAAACTGTTTTTT.

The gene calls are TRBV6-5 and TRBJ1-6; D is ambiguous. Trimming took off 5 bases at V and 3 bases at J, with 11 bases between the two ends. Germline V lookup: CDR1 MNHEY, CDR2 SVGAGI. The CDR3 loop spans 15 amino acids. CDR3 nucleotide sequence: TGTGCCAGCAGTCCTGACGGGTTCTATAATTCACCCCTCCACTTT. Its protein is CASSPDGFYNSPLHF.

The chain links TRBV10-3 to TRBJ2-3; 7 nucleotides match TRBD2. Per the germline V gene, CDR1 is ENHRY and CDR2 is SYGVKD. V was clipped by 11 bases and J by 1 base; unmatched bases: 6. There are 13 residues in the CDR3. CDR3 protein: CACGGGGTDTQYF. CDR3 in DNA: TGTGCCTGTGGTGGGGGGGGCACAGATACGCAGTATTTT.

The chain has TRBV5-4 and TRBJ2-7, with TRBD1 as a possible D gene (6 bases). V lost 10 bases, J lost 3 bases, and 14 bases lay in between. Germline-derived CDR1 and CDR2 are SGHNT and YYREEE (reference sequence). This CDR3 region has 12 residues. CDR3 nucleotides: TGTGCCTACAGACCACAGGGCTACGAGCAGTACTTC. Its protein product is CAYRPQGYEQYF.

The CDR3 bases are TGTGCCAGTAGCGTGATCGGACAGCCGCACGGTGAAGCTTTCTTT. It specifies CASSVIGQPHGEAFF. The V and J genes are TRBV19 and TRBJ1-1; a weak D match, TRBD1 (6 bases). The germline V and J ends were trimmed by 6 bases and 7 bases, with 21 bases remaining between them. The CDR3 runs to 15 residues. Germline loops: CDR1 LNHDA, CDR2 SQIVND (reference sequence).